The 12 T cell receptor beta chains below come from one sample, sequenced in a study of early T cells in non-severe SARS-CoV-2 infection. TCRdb re-called the 5' RACE reads through MiXCR, storing one row per CDR3 protein. The table has about 70,000 distinct CDR3 sequences, around 4.2% seen once. Sequencing used whole blood, obtained at baseline. The source is an adult who was a healthcare worker with PCR-confirmed SARS-CoV-2 infection or an uninfected control (not recorded which). The donor label of this sample is uncertain.

This clonotype has more than one count but fewer than ten. The chain carries TRBV5-8 and TRBJ1-6; no clear D gene. The V gene's germline CDR1 is SGHTS and CDR2 YDEGEE. The CDR3 contains 19 residues. With 2 bases removed from V and 0 bases from J, the gap between germline ends came to 18 bases. The CDR3: CASSFRKTTAPSYNSPLHF. CDR3 coding DNA: TGTGCCAGCAGCTTTAGGAAGACCACAGCCCCCTCCTATAATTCACCCCTCCACTTT.

This clonotype has ten or more counts. V usage is TRBV9 and J usage is TRBJ2-3, with a weak D call TRBD1 (5 bases). This CDR3 contains 17 residues. Trimming took 0 bases from V and 5 from J, leaving 19 bases between them. Per the germline V gene, CDR1 is SGDLS and CDR2 is YYNGEE. CDR3 region: CASSVVGVAPSLDTQYF. The CDR3 region has the DNA TGTGCCAGCAGCGTAGTAGGGGTAGCCCCCTCCCTAGATACGCAGTATTTT.

This clonotype was seen a few times. The chain joins TRBV29-1 to TRBJ1-4, with D possibly being TRBD1 (5 bases). Germline loops: CDR1 SQVTM, CDR2 ANQGSEA. The CDR3 has 13 amino acids. V was clipped by 4 bases and J by 0 bases, with 6 bases between them. The CDR3 coding sequence is TGCAGCGTTGGGGGGGCAACTAATGAAAAACTGTTTTTT. Translating it yields CSVGGATNEKLFF.

This clonotype has at least ten counts. The chain couples TRBV20-1 to TRBJ2-1; tentatively, D is TRBD1 (6 bases). The V and J ends lost 6 bases and 0 bases respectively, with 15 bases between them. This CDR3 contains 15 residues. Per the germline V gene, CDR1 is DFQATT and CDR2 is SNEGSKA (reference sequence). The DNA of the CDR3 is TGCAGTGCGGACACACGAGGGGGCTCCTACAATGAGCAGTTCTTC. This codes for CSADTRGGSYNEQFF.

This clonotype was seen a few times. The gene calls are TRBV28 and TRBJ2-3; D might be TRBD2 (5 bases). The CDR3 is 15 residues long. Germline V gives CDR1 MDHEN, CDR2 SYDVKM. Trimming shortened V by 3 bases and J by 3 bases, and 13 bases separated the two germline ends. The CDR3 loop is CASSLAGVETDTQYF. In DNA form, the CDR3 reads TGTGCCAGCAGTTTGGCCGGGGTCGAGACAGATACGCAGTATTTT. Variable domain in full (rest from reference TRBV28 and TRBJ2-3): DVKVTQSSRYLVKRTGEKVFLECVQDMDHENMFWYRQDPGLGLRLIYFSYDVKMKEKGDIPEGYSVSREKKERFSLILESASTNQTSMYLCASSLAGVETDTQYFGPGTRLTVL.

This chain links TRBV5-3 with TRBJ2-5; unclear D gene. TRBV5-3 is designated an ORF whose function remains uncertain. Trimming cost V 2 bases and J 3 bases, with 11 bases left between them. CDR3 length equals 14 residues. The CDR3 is CARSFVVQKETQYF. The DNA for the CDR3 is TGTGCCAGAAGCTTCGTAGTGCAGAAAGAGACCCAGTACTTC.

CDR3 coding DNA: TGTGCCAGCAGCCACGGGGGAAAGCCTGAAGCTTTCTTT. This gives the protein CASSHGGKPEAFF. This chain links TRBV7-6 with TRBJ1-1; D might be TRBD1 (5 bases). The germline V and J ends were trimmed by 5 bases and 6 bases, with 13 bases remaining between them. The V gene's germline CDR1 is SGHVS and CDR2 FNYEAQ. The CDR3 is 13 amino acids.

This clonotype was picked up a small number of times. V and J are TRBV28 and TRBJ2-3, with D hard to call. CDR3 length equals 14 residues. The V end lost 7 bases, the J end lost 7 bases, and 18 bases lay between the germline ends. CDR1 and CDR2 (germline): MDHEN, SYDVKM. This chain's CDR3 is CASTTPSSFNTQYF. In nucleotides, the CDR3 is TGTGCCAGCACCACCCCTTCGAGCTTTAATACGCAGTATTTT.

This clonotype was detected a few times. The CDR3 region has the DNA TGCGCCAGCAGCACGGACGGGTCTAATGAAAAACTGTTTTTT. This codes for CASSTDGSNEKLFF. J is TRBJ1-4 and V is TRBV5-1, with D unresolved. Trimming pared 4 bases from V and 3 bases from J, leaving 10 bases between. This CDR3 region has 14 residues. CDR1 is SGHRS and CDR2 is YFSETQ in the germline V gene.

The CDR3: CASSYLDPYNSPLHF. The CDR3 DNA is TGTGCCAGCAGTTACTTGGACCCCTATAATTCACCCCTCCACTTT. This chain connects TRBV6-2 or TRBV6-3 to TRBJ1-6; D ambiguous. The CDR3 has 15 amino acids. Germline V lookup: CDR1 MNHEY, CDR2 SVGEGT. Trimming shortened V by 1 base and J by 2 bases, and 6 bases separated the two germline ends.

The chain is built from TRBV7-9 and TRBJ1-1; tentatively, D is TRBD1 (5 bases). The CDR3 is made up of 15 amino acids. V lost 10 bases to trimming and J lost 5 bases, with 23 bases between them. Germline assignment: CDR1 SEHNR and CDR2 FQNEAQ (reference sequence). The CDR3 DNA is TGTGCCACCGCCATCCTTGGCGGGGGAAGGACTGAAGCTTTCTTT. This translates into CATAILGGGRTEAFF.

This clonotype was recorded many times. The chain couples TRBV7-2 to TRBJ1-2; D is perhaps TRBD1 (5 bases). Trimming removed 5 bases at V and 3 bases at J, with 16 bases between. There are 15 residues in the CDR3. CDR1 and CDR2 (germline): SGHTA, FQGNSA. CDR3 sequence: CASSLGTEAYYGYTF. In DNA, the CDR3 is TGTGCCAGCAGCCTGGGGACGGAAGCTTACTATGGCTACACCTTC. Filled out from reference TRBV7-2 and TRBJ1-2, the complete variable domain reads GAGVSQSPSNKVTEKGKDVELRCDPISGHTALYWYRQSLGQGLEFLIYFQGNSAPDKSGLPSDRFSAERTGGSVSTLTIQRTQQEDSAVYLCASSLGTEAYYGYTFGSGTRLTVV.